This T cell receptor (beta chain) is drawn from a study of T cells in Graves' hyperthyroidism and ophthalmopathy. This clonotype has more than one count but fewer than ten. The source material, RNA transcripts, was used to amplify TCR beta CDR3 regions. The TCR CDR3 first-round RT-PCR relied on the HTBI primer set. In TCRdb, the multiplex PCR reads were re-called with MiXCR into one record per CDR3 protein. The table includes hundreds of thousands of distinct CDR3 sequences, roughly 20% detected once. Lactation, pregnancy, other autoimmune disease or uncontrolled infection excluded patients. Germline CDR1 reads SGHRS; CDR2 reads YFSETQ. The CDR3 length is 16 residues. Trimming cost V 0 bases and J 0 bases, with 10 bases left between them.

This sequence was found in a woman aged 50 to 65 with Graves' hyperthyroidism that later progressed to Graves' ophthalmopathy. Sequencing was performed on blood. V and J are TRBV5-1 and TRBJ2-4; no reliable D call. The CDR3 nucleotides are TGCGCCAGCAGCTTGGTGCCAGGCTTAGCCAAAAACATTCAGTACTTC. It codes for CASSLVPGLAKNIQYF.